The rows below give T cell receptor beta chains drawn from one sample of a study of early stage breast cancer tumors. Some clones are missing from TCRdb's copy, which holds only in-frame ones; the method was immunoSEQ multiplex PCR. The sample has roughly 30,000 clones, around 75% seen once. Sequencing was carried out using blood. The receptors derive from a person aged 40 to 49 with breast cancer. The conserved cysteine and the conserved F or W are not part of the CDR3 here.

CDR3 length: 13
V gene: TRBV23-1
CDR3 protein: ASSRLETGPGGYT

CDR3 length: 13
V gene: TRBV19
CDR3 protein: AKSFRDTSTGELF

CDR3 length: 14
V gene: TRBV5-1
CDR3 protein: ASSWDPSGRTDTQY

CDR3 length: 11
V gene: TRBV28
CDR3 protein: ASSWGNYNEQF

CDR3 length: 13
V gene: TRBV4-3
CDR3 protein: ASSPRGGSTDTQY

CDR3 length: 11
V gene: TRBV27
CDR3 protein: ASGRQGSYEQY

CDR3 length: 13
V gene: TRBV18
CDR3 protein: ASSPRPGRDQPQH

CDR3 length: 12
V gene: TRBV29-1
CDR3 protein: SVNRDALADTQY

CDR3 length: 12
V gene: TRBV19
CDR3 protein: ASSIGGASYEQY

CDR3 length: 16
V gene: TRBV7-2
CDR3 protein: ASSLGGSGSTSYNEQF

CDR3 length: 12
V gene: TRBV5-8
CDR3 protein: ASSLAGPSYEQY

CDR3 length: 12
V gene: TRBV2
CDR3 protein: ASSGDRVQETQY

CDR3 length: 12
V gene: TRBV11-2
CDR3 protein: ASSSTTGKETQY

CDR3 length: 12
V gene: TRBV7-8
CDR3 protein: ASSLVVFTDTQY

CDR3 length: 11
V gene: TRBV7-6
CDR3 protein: ASSLAGGGEQF

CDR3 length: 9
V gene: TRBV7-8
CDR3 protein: ASSFTYEQY

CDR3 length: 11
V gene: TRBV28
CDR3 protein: ASSPLLKDTQY

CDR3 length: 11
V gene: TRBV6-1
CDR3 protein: AAIGGLGEKLF

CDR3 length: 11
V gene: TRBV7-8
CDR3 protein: ASNPGGNYGYT

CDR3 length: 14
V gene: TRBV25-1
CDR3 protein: ASSDLTSGSVEEQF

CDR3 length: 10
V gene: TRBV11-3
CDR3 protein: ASSRGDEKLF

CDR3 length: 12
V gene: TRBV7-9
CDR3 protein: ASSLVSHTGELF

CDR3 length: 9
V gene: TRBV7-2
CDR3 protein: ASSLSYEQY

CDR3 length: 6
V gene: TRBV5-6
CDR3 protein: ASRTQY

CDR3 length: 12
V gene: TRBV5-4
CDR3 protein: ASSLLGGTDTQY

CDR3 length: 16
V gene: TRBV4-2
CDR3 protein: ASSIQSLLSGSTDTQY

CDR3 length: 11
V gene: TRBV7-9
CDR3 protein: AGQGWDTGELF

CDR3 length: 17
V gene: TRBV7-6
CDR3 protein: ASSLASVRGARAGRAQY

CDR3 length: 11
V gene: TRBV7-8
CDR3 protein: ASSPGTGAGYT

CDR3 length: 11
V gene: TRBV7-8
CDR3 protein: ASQGLEGNTIY

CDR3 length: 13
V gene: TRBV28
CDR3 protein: ASRPRTGGNTEAF

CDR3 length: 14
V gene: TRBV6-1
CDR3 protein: ASSEGVIYAADTQY

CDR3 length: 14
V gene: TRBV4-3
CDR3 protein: ASSQDPSGSKNIQY

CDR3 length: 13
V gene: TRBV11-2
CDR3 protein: ASRFQGRFTDTQY

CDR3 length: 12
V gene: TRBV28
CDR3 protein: ASSPTGWRQPQH

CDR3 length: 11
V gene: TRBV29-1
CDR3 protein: SGGGQGTDGYT

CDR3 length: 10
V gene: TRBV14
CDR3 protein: ASSQRTYGYT

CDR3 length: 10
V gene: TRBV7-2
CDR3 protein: ASSPGRYGYT

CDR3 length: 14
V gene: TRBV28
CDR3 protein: ASSPYSGTQNTEAF

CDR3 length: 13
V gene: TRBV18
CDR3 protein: ASSPRRTNTGELF

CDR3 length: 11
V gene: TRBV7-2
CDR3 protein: ASSFQMKETQY

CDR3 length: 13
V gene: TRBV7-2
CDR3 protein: ASSFRLAVHHEQF

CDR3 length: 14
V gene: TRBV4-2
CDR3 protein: ASSQVGSGSADTQY

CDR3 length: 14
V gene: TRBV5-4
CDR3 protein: ASSLGGQVGQETQY

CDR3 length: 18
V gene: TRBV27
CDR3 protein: ASSLSGTSGGGPLYNEQF

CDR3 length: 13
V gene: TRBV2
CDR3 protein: ASQLRPEMNTEAF

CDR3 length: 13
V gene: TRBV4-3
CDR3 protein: ASSQDSDSNQPQH

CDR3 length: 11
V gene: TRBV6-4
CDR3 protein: ASSDKLNTEAF

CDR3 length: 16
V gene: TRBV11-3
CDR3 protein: ASSLAPTPGSPHNEQF

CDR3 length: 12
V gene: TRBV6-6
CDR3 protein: ASSSPTVNRPQH